These 5 T cell receptor beta chains originate from one sample sequenced in a study of blood T cell repertoires in COVID-19. Method: immunoSEQ multiplex PCR; TCRdb's copy keeps in-frame clones and lacks some. Among over 150,000 clones, approximately 87% were seen once, and the ten largest hold roughly an eighth. The sequencing input was peripheral blood. All receptors derive from a woman between 65 and 79 years old with COVID-19, enrolled during active disease.

The chain couples TRBV10-3 to TRBJ2-7; 7 bases fit TRBD1. The CDR3 covers 16 residues. V lost 10 bases and J lost 0; bases outside the gene matches: 15. Per the germline V gene, CDR1 is ENHRY and CDR2 is SYGVKD. DNA of the CDR3: TGTGCCACCCGGGACAGTAGACCCCAAAGCTCCTACGAGCAGTACTTC. It encodes CATRDSRPQSSYEQYF.

The rearrangement links TRBV6-5 to TRBJ1-4; perhaps TRBD1 as D (5 bases). Between the trimmed V and J ends, which lost 5 bases and 5 bases, there was a span of 12 bases. The germline V gene encodes CDR1 MNHEY and CDR2 SVGAGI. The CDR3 is 14 residues long. Written as DNA, the CDR3 is TGTGCCAGCAGTCCCGGGGGGGGGAATGAAAAACTGTTTTTT. This translates into CASSPGGGNEKLFF.

The genes are TRBV28 and TRBJ1-6; D ambiguous. CDR3 size: 15 residues. Trimming took 2 bases from V and 6 from J, leaving 11 bases between them. Per the germline V gene, CDR1 is MDHEN and CDR2 is SYDVKM. The CDR3 DNA reads as TGTGCCAGCAGTTTAGGGTGGATAGCTAATTCACCCCTCCACTTT. Translating it yields CASSLGWIANSPLHF.

V usage is TRBV20-1 and J usage is TRBJ1-2; D might be TRBD1 (5 bases). V was pared by 2 bases and J by 8 bases, with 9 bases between. Germline CDR1 is DFQATT and CDR2 is SNEGSKA (reference sequence). The CDR3 runs 11 residues. The CDR3 sequence: CSARQGRGYTF. The DNA of the CDR3 is TGCAGTGCTAGACAGGGTCGCGGCTACACCTTC.

The genes are TRBV10-3 and TRBJ2-2; TRBD1 matches at 8 bases. Germline CDR1 is ENHRY and CDR2 is SYGVKD. V gave up 4 bases and J gave up 4 bases; unmatched junction bases: 5. The CDR3 contains 15 residues. As DNA, the CDR3 is TGTGCCATCAGTGGGACAGGGTTGGGCACCGGGGAGCTGTTTTTT. Amino acids: CAISGTGLGTGELFF.